These 19 T cell receptor beta chains were sequenced from one sample in a study of shared clonotypes between healthy human individuals. The data were produced by immunoSEQ multiplex PCR, yet TCRdb's version contains in-frame clones alone and is incomplete. Of around 510,000 clones in the sample, approximately 94% are singletons; the top ten hold about 0.067%. What was sequenced was naive CD4+ T cells sorted from blood. Regarding subset: CD45RA+ positively selected. These receptors were collected from a woman aged 25-40 years in good health.

The V call is TRBV6-6, the J call TRBJ2-7; no definite D call. V shed 4 bases and J shed 3 bases, with 7 bases lying between them. CDR1 is MNHNY, CDR2 SVGAGI, per germline (reference sequence). This CDR3 region has 12 residues. In DNA, the CDR3 is TGTGCCAGCAGTTCGTCGATCTACGAGCAGTACTTC. This sequence encodes CASSSSIYEQYF.

The chain joins TRBV29-1 to TRBJ2-5; perhaps TRBD2 as D (6 bases). Germline V gene lookup returns CDR1 SQVTM and CDR2 ANQGSEA. The CDR3 extends over 15 amino acids. V was pared by 7 bases and J by 7 bases, with 25 bases between. The CDR3 DNA sequence: TGCAGCGCCCCTGTTGGTCGGGAGCGATCAGGGACCCAGTACTTC. Protein sequence: CSAPVGRERSGTQYF.

The V gene is TRBV5-1, the J gene TRBJ2-4; 8 bases map to TRBD1. The CDR3 covers 14 residues. V lost 3 bases to trimming and J lost 6 bases; unmatched junction nucleotides: 5. CDR1 and CDR2 from the germline V gene are SGHRS and YFSETQ. This CDR3 is CASSYGTGGNIQYF. The CDR3 DNA sequence: TGCGCCAGCAGCTATGGGACAGGAGGAAACATTCAGTACTTC. The full variable domain, its missing parts supplied by reference TRBV5-1 and TRBJ2-4, is KAGVTQTPRYLIKTRGQQVTLSCSPISGHRSVSWYQQTPGQGLQFLFEYFSETQRNKGNFPGRFSGRQFSNSRSEMNVSTLELGDSALYLCASSYGTGGNIQYFGAGTRLSVL.

The chain employs TRBV11-3 and TRBJ2-2, with D hard to call. This CDR3 contains 13 residues. V dropped 6 bases and J dropped 4 bases, with 9 bases sitting between them. CDR1 and CDR2 (germline): SGHNT, YENEEA. The CDR3 protein is CASRLTSTGELFF. CDR3 sequence (DNA): TGTGCCAGCAGGCTAACAAGCACCGGGGAGCTGTTTTTT.

The chain uses TRBV19 and TRBJ2-7; 8 bases are a match to TRBD2. Germline trimming cut 3 bases from V and 3 bases from J; bases unmatched to any gene: 7. Germline V gene data show CDR1 as LNHDA and CDR2 as SQIVND (reference sequence). This CDR3 region has 15 residues. The CDR3 protein is CASSILAGANYEQYF. In DNA form, the CDR3 reads TGTGCCAGTAGTATCCTAGCGGGTGCAAACTACGAGCAGTACTTC.

The genes are TRBV19 and TRBJ1-4; the match to TRBD1 covers 7 bases. The CDR3 is made up of 14 amino acids. V lost 8 bases, J lost 3 bases, and 6 bases stayed unmatched. Per germline, CDR1 LNHDA and CDR2 SQIVND (reference sequence). CDR3 DNA: TGTGCCAGTTCCTCGGGGACAGCTAATGAAAAACTGTTTTTT. Translation: CASSSGTANEKLFF.

This rearrangement joins TRBV19 to TRBJ2-2; D not certain. There are 13 residues in the CDR3. V gave up 6 bases and J gave up 7 bases, with 12 bases separating them. CDR1 LNHDA and CDR2 SQIVND come from the germline V gene (reference sequence). CDR3 sequence: CASSAVAGGELFF. In nucleotides, the CDR3 is TGTGCCAGTAGCGCGGTAGCAGGCGGGGAGCTGTTTTTT.

The V gene is TRBV6-6, the J gene TRBJ1-2; TRBD1 is a possible D gene (5 bases). Germline V gene lookup returns CDR1 MNHNY and CDR2 SVGAGI (reference sequence). This CDR3 spans 12 amino acids. V was trimmed by 6 bases and J by 1 base, leaving 6 bases between them. CDR3 loop: CASSDSNYGYTF. The CDR3 nucleotides are TGTGCCAGCAGCGACAGTAACTATGGCTACACCTTC.

This clone was recorded once. The chain is built from TRBV11-1 and TRBJ2-3; no clear D. The CDR3 is 16 amino acids. V shed 0 bases and J shed 1 base, with 11 bases lying between them. Per the germline V gene, CDR1 is SGHAT and CDR2 is FQDESV (reference sequence). CDR3 sequence (DNA): TGTGCCAGCAGCTTAGCTCCCTCGGCAGGCACAGATACGCAGTATTTT. It specifies CASSLAPSAGTDTQYF.

The genes are TRBV19 and TRBJ2-7, with D possibly being TRBD2 (5 bases). Trimming took 3 bases from V and 5 from J, leaving 11 bases between them. Germline V lookup: CDR1 LNHDA, CDR2 SQIVND (reference sequence). There are 13 residues in the CDR3. The CDR3 DNA follows: TGTGCCAGTAGTATCTGGGGAGTGAACGAGCAGTACTTC. The encoded protein is CASSIWGVNEQYF.

The CDR3 here is CASSPGLTDTDTQYF. CDR3 DNA: TGTGCCAGCTCACCCGGCCTGACAGACACAGATACGCAGTATTTT. The J gene is TRBJ2-3, the V gene TRBV18; TRBD1 might be the D (5 bases). Germline V gene data show CDR1 as KGHSH and CDR2 as LQKENI. Trimming cost V 3 bases and J 2 bases, with 12 bases left between them. This CDR3 contains 15 residues.

The chain has TRBV7-3 and TRBJ2-3; TRBD2 matches 7 bases. Unmatched junction bases numbered 8, after V lost 5 bases and J lost 6 bases. The CDR3 totals 14 residues. CDR1 SGHTA and CDR2 FQGTGA come from the germline V gene. CDR3 residues: CASSLNAGADTQYF. In DNA, the CDR3 is TGTGCCAGCAGCCTAAACGCGGGAGCGGATACGCAGTATTTT.

CDR3 DNA: TGTGCCAGCAGGCTAACAGAGCAGTTTAATGAAAAACTGTTTTTT. This codes for CASRLTEQFNEKLFF. The gene calls are TRBV7-8 and TRBJ1-4; no reliable D call. Germline assignment: CDR1 SGHVS and CDR2 FQNEAQ. The CDR3 has 15 residues. Trimming stripped 6 bases from V and 4 bases from J, with 15 bases between.

This chain links TRBV5-1 with TRBJ2-2; 16 nucleotides match TRBD2. The CDR3 is 17 residues long. Germline V gene sequence: CDR1 SGHRS, CDR2 YFSETQ. Germline trimming cut 4 bases from V and 4 bases from J; bases unmatched to any gene: 4. The CDR3 loop reads CASSPGLAGGPTGELFF. Here the CDR3 DNA reads TGCGCCAGCAGCCCGGGACTAGCGGGAGGGCCCACCGGGGAGCTGTTTTTT. Based on the CDR3 plus reference TRBV5-1 and TRBJ2-2, the full variable domain is KAGVTQTPRYLIKTRGQQVTLSCSPISGHRSVSWYQQTPGQGLQFLFEYFSETQRNKGNFPGRFSGRQFSNSRSEMNVSTLELGDSALYLCASSPGLAGGPTGELFFGEGSRLTVL.

The chain uses TRBV4-1 and TRBJ2-6; D remains unclear. V was cut by 5 bases and J by 0 bases, with 8 bases left in between. Per germline, CDR1 MGHRA and CDR2 YSYEKL. The CDR3 sequence is 15 residues long. CDR3 DNA: TGCGCCAGCAGCAGCGTGGGCTCTGGGGCCAACGTCCTGACTTTC. Translation: CASSSVGSGANVLTF.

V is TRBV2 and J is TRBJ2-5, with 13 bases lining up with TRBD2. V was pared by 10 bases and J by 9 bases, with 11 bases of the junction left unmatched. There are 14 residues in the CDR3. From germline, CDR1 is SNHLY and CDR2 FYNNEI. The CDR3 loop is CANRGLAGSGAQYF. CDR3 in DNA: TGTGCCAATAGGGGACTAGCGGGGTCCGGGGCCCAGTACTTC.

The rearrangement uses TRBV5-6 and TRBJ1-6; tentatively, D is TRBD1 (5 bases). The CDR3 runs to 16 residues. V was trimmed by 4 bases and J by 5 bases, leaving 16 bases between them. The germline V gene has CDR1 SGHDT and CDR2 YYEEEE. This CDR3 reads CASSLGASGNNSPLHF. In DNA, the CDR3 is TGTGCCAGCAGCCTGGGAGCGTCAGGGAATAATTCACCCCTCCACTTT.

The chain links TRBV4-1 to TRBJ2-5; the match to TRBD2 covers 7 bases. The J call may not be correct, given that the DNA end is closer to TRBJ2-7. Germline assignment: CDR1 MGHRA and CDR2 YSYEKL. The CDR3 has 15 amino acids. CDR3 region: CASSRTYQAGSEQYF. CDR3 DNA: TGCGCCAGCAGCCGTACCTACCAAGCGGGAAGCGAGCAGTACTTC.

The gene calls are TRBV18 and TRBJ2-2; D is unresolved. CDR3 length equals 16 residues. Germline V gene sequence: CDR1 KGHSH, CDR2 LQKENI. Trimming removed 2 bases at V and 0 bases at J, with 10 bases between. CDR3 in amino acids: CASSPSGTTNTGELFF. DNA for the CDR3: TGTGCCAGCTCACCATCTGGTACTACGAACACCGGGGAGCTGTTTTTT.